This T cell receptor (beta chain) was observed in a study of naive and memory T cell subsets. Study results and limitations: This RNA-based method may be sensitive to activation-related transcript changes.

Treatment described: skin biopsy from PPD injection site in Mantoux-positive individual. TCR cDNA received a 3' ligated oligonucleotide that carried a UMI. Cells were not sorted; total RNA input targeted roughly 1 to 1,100 ng. The SP2 primer and nested alpha and beta constant region primers amplified ligated cDNA in four rounds. For blood and skin samples, reverse transcription used TCR alpha and beta constant primers. TCRdb independently ran MiXCR on the UMI-ligation and nested PCR reads; one entry per CDR3 protein. Seen here are roughly 14,000 distinct CDR3 sequences, around 5.5% observed once, and the top ten hold just under 8.5%. The CDR3 loop spans 15 amino acids. V lost 2 bases to trimming and J lost 2 bases; unmatched junction nucleotides: 4. Germline assignment: CDR1 DFQATT and CDR2 SNEGSKA (reference sequence). This clonotype was detected many times. What it recognizes is unknown.

The sequencing here drew on skin, taken from a tuberculin skin test site. The rearrangement links TRBV20-1 to TRBJ2-5; 11 bases are a match to TRBD2. This sequence was found in an adult in good health. In DNA, the CDR3 is TGCAGTGCTAGACTTAGCGGGGGGGATCAAGAGACCCAGTACTTC. Its protein is CSARLSGGDQETQYF.